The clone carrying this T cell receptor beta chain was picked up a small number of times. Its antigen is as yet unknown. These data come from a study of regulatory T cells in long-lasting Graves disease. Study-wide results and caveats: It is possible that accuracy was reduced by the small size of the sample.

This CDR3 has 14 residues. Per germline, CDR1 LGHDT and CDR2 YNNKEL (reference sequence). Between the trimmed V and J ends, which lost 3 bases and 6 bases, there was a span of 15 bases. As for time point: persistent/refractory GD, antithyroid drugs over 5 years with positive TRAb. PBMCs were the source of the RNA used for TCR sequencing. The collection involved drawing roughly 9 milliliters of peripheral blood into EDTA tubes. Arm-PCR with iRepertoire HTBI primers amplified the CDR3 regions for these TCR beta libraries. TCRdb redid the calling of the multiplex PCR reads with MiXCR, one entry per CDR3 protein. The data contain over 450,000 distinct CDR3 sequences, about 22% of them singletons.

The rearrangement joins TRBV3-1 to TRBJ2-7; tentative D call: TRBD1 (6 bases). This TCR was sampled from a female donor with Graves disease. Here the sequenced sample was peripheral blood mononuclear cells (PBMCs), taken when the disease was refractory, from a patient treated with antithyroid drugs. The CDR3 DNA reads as TGTGCCAGCAGCCAGGAAACAGGGTCCGGCGAGCAGTACTTC. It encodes CASSQETGSGEQYF.